This T cell receptor beta chain was recovered during a study of technical replicates of blood from several donors (dated by TCRdb to the late 2010s). As concerns this clone: The specificity of this receptor is unknown. Base qualities were left out, and no much larger clone turns up one base away.

The method behind the library was the immunoSEQ multiplex PCR assay. TCRdb stores this immuneACCESS table with in-frame sequences only. Part of the clones is absent; in the studies checked, under half of the shortfall reflects unresolved V genes, and no reason is known for the rest. For this sample the table gives about 73,000 clones, of which 85% to 95% were detected only once. Approximately 0.27% of the sample is in the top ten clones. V trim: 3 bases; J trim: 2 bases; unmatched bases: 6. Looking up the germline V gene yields CDR1 MGHRA and CDR2 YSYEKL. The CDR3 sequence holds 15 residues, the cysteine and phenylalanine included. Of the read, only the CDR3 DNA is kept; its 45 bases are in frame from base 1.

The sequence joins TRBV4-1 to TRBJ1-2, with TRBD1 identical over 7 junction bases. This sequence was found in a human donor in good health. Sequencing was carried out using T cells isolated from PBMCs. This receptor carries the CDR3 CASSQVGQLNYGYTF. The bases read TGCGCCAGCAGCCAGGTGGGACAGCTCAACTATGGCTACACCTTC.